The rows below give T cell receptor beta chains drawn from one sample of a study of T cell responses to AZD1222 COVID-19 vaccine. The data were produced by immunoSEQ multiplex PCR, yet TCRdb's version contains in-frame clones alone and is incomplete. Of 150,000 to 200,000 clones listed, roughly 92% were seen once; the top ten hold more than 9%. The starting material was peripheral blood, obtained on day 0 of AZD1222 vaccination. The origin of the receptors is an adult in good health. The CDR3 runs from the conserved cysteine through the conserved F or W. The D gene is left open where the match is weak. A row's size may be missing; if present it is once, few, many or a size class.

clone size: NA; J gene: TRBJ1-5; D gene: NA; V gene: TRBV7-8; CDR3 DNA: TGTGCCAGCAGCTTACAGGGTGAAGATCAGCCCCAGCATTTT; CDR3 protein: CASSLQGEDQPQHF
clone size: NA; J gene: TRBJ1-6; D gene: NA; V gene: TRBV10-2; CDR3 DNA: TGCGCCAGCAGTGGAGGACGGGACAATTCACCCCTCCACTTT; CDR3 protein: CASSGGRDNSPLHF
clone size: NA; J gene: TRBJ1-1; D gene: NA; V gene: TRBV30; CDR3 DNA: TGTGCCTGGAGTGTCTTTTGGGGCCTGGGGACTGAAGCTTTCTTT; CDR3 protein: CAWSVFWGLGTEAFF
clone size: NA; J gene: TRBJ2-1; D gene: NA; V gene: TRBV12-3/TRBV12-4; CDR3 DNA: TGTGCCAGCACCCTAGGAGGCAATGAGCAGTTCTTC; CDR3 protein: CASTLGGNEQFF
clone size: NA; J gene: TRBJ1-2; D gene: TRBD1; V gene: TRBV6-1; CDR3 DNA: TGTGCCAGCAGTGCCGCTATATCACAGGGGGTCGGATTATGGGGCTACACCTTC; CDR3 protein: CASSAAISQGVGLWGYTF
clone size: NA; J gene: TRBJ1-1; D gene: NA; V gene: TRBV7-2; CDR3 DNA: TGTGCCAGCAGCTTAGGGGGAGTAAGCACTGAAGCTTTCTTT; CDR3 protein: CASSLGGVSTEAFF
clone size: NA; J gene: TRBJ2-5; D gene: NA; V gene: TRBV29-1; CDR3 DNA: TGCAGCGTTGAAATTAGACAGACACAAGAGACCCAGTACTTC; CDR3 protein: CSVEIRQTQETQYF
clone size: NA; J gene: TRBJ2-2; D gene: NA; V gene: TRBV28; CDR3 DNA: TGTGCCAGCAGTTTGCCGGGGCCCGGGGAGCTGTTTTTT; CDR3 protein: CASSLPGPGELFF
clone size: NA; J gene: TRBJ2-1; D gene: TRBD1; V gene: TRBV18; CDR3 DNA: TGTGCCAGCTCATCTAACAGGGGGAGGTATGAGCAGTTCTTC; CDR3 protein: CASSSNRGRYEQFF
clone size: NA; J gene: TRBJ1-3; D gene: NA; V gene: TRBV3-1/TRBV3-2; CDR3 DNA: TGTGCCAGCAGCCAAGGTACCGGAAGAAACACCATATATTTT; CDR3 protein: CASSQGTGRNTIYF
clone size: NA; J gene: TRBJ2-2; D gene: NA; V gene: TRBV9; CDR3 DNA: TGTGCCAGCAGCCCCCAGTATTCCACCGGGGAGCTGTTTTTT; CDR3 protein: CASSPQYSTGELFF
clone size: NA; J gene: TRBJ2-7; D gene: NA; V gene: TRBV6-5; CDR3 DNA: TGTGCCAGCAGTTCCCGGACCTTTTCCTACGAGCAGTACTTC; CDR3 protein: CASSSRTFSYEQYF
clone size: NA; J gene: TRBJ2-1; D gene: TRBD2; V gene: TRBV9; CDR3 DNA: TGTGCCAGCAGCGCAGTAGCGGGGTCTGGGGATGAGCAGTTCTTC; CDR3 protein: CASSAVAGSGDEQFF
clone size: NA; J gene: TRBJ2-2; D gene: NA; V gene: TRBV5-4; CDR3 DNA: TGTGCCAGCAGCTTGGACCCAGGGAGAAGCACCGGGGAGCTGTTTTTT; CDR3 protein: CASSLDPGRSTGELFF
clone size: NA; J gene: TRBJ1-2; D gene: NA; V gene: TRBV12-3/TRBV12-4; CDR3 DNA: TGTGCCAGCAGGGTCATGGTGGGCGGCTACACCTTC; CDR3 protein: CASRVMVGGYTF
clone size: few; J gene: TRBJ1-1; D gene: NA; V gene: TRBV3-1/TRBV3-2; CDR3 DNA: TGTGCCAGCAGCCAAGAGCTATTTTGGACAGTCTCGTTAGAGACGGAGAACACTGAAGCTTTCTTT; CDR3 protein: CASSQELFWTVSLETENTEAFF
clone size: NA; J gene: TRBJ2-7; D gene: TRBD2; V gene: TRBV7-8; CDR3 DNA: TGTGCCAGCAGCCCCCTTGGACTAGGAGCCTACGAGCAGTACTTC; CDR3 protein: CASSPLGLGAYEQYF
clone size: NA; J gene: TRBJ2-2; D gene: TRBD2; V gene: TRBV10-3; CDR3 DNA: TGTGCCATCAGAGCGGGAGAGCAATCCGGGGAGCTGTTTTTT; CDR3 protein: CAIRAGEQSGELFF
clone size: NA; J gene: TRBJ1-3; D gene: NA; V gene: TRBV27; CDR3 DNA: TGTGCCAGCAGTTGGGGAAACACCATATATTTT; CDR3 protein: CASSWGNTIYF
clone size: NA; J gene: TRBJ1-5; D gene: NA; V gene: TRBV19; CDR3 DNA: TGTGCCGCTGGGCCGAGGGGAAACAATCAGCCCCAGCATTTT; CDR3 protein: CAAGPRGNNQPQHF
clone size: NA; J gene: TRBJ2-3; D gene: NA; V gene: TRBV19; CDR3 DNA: TGTGCCAGTAGTATCCCCCTCGGAGGGCCGGATACGCAGTATTTT; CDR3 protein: CASSIPLGGPDTQYF
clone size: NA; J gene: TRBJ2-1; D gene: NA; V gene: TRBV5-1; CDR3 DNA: TGCGCCAGCAGCTTGTTCGAGGGCAATGAGCAGTTCTTC; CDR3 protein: CASSLFEGNEQFF
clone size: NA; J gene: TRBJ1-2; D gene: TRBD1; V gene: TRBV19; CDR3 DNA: TGTGCCAGTCTGACAGGGAGTGGCTACACCTTC; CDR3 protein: CASLTGSGYTF
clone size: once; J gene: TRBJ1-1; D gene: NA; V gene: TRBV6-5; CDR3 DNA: TGTGCCAGCAGCCCGTTACGGGACGGAAACACTGAAGCTTTCTTT; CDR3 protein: CASSPLRDGNTEAFF
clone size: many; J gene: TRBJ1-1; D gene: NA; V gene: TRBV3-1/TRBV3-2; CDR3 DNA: TGTGCCAGCAGCCAGCAGAGGAATTTAGCTTTCTTT; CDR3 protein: CASSQQRNLAFF
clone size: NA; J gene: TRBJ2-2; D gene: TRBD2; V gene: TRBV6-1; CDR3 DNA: TGTGCCAGCAGTGAATCAAGCGGGAGGAACACCGGGGAGCTGTTTTTT; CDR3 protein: CASSESSGRNTGELFF
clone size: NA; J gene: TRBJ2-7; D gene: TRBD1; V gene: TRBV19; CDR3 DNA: TGTGCCAGTAGTCCGGGACAGGGGTCCTCCTACGAGCAGTACTTC; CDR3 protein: CASSPGQGSSYEQYF
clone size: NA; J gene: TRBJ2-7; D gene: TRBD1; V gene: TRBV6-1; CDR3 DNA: TGTGCCAGCAGTGAAGCGCCCGGGACAGGACCTCTCCTACCCTACGAGCAGTACTTC; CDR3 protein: CASSEAPGTGPLLPYEQYF
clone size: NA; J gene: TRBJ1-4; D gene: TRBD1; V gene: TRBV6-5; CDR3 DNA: TGTGCCAGCAGTCGGGACAGCCCTGAAAAACTGTTTTTT; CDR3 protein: CASSRDSPEKLFF
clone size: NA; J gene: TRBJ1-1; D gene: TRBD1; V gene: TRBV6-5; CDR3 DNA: TGTGCCAGCAGTAACACAGGGGGCGGAGCTTTCTTT; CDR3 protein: CASSNTGGGAFF
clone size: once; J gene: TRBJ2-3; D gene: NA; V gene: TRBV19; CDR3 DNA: TGTGCCAGTAGTATAGACCCGGGCACAGATACGCAGTATTTT; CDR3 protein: CASSIDPGTDTQYF
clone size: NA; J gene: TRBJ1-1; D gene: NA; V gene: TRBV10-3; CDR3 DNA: TGTGCCATCAGTGACCCCGTCAGGAACACTGAAGCTTTCTTT; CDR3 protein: CAISDPVRNTEAFF
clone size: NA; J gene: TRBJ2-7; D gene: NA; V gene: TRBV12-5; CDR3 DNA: TGTGCTAGTGGTTGGGGGGAGTACTACGAGCAGTACTTC; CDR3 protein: CASGWGEYYEQYF
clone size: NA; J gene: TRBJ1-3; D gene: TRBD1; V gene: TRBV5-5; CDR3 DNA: TGTGCCAGCAGCCTTTGGGGGGACAGGCGCTCTGGAAACACCATATATTTT; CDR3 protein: CASSLWGDRRSGNTIYF
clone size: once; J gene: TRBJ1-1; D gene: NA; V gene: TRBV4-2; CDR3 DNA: TGTGCCAGCAGCCAAATTCACGGGTTCACTGAAGCTTTCTTT; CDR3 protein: CASSQIHGFTEAFF
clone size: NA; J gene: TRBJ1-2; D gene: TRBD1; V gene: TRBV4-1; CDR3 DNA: TGCGCCAGCAGCCGAGCCTCGACAGGGGCGGGCTATGGCTACACCTTC; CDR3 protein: CASSRASTGAGYGYTF
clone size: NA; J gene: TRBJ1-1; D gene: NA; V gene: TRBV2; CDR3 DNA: TGTGCCAGACCCGGGGGAGCAGGGGAGGGCACTGAAGCTTTCTTT; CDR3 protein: CARPGGAGEGTEAFF
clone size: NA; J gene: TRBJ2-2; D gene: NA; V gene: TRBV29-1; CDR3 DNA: TGCAGCGTTTGGGATTATAACACCGGGGAGCTGTTTTTT; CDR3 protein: CSVWDYNTGELFF
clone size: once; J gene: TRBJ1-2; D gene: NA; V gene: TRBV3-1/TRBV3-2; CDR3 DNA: TGTGCCAGCAGCAATCGCTATGGCTACACCTTC; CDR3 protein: CASSNRYGYTF
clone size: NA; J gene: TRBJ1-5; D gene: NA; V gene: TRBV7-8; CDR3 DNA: TGTGCCAGCAGCTTAAGACCGGGGTTAAATCAGCCCCAGCATTTT; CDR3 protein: CASSLRPGLNQPQHF
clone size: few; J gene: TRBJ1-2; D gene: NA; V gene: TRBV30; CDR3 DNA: TGTGCCTGGAAAAAAAGGGGAGTGGACTATGGCTACACCTTC; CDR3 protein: CAWKKRGVDYGYTF
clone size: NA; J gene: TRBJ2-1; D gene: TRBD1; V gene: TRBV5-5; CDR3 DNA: TGTGCCAGCAGCTTAGGTTCAGGGGGCTACAATGAGCAGTTCTTC; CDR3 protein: CASSLGSGGYNEQFF
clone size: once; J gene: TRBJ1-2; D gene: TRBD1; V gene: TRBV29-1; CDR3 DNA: TGCAGCGTTGATGGGACAGATTATGGCTACACCTTC; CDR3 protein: CSVDGTDYGYTF
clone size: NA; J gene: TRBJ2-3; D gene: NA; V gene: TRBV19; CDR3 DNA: TGTGCCAGTAGTCCCGGGGGTGGTCCGCCAGATACGCAGTATTTT; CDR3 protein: CASSPGGGPPDTQYF
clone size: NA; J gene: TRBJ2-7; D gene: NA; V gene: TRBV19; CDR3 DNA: TGTGCCAGTAGTATAGATGGAGGCTCCTACGAGCAGTACTTC; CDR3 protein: CASSIDGGSYEQYF
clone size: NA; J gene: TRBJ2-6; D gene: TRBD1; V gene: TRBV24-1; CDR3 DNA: TGTGCCACCAGTGATGTCCAACAGGGGGGAATATTCTCTGGGGCCAACGTCCTGACTTTC; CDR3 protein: CATSDVQQGGIFSGANVLTF
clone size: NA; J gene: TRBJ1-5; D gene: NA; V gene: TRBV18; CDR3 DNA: TGTGCCAGCTCACGACTGGGGTCGGGCAATCAGCCCCAGCATTTT; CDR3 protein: CASSRLGSGNQPQHF
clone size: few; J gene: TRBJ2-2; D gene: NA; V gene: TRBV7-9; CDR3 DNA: TGTGCCAGCACGGTGCTCGCTTGGGGAGGGGAGCTGTTTTTT; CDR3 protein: CASTVLAWGGELFF
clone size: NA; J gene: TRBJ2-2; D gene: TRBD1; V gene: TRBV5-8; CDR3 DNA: TGTGCCAGCAGGGGGACAGGGGGCAGGACCGGGGAGCTGTTTTTT; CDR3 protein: CASRGTGGRTGELFF
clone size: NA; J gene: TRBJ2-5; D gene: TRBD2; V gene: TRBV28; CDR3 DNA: TGTGCCAGCAGTTCCATCCAGCGGGGCCCCCAAGAGACCCAGTACTTC; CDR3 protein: CASSSIQRGPQETQYF
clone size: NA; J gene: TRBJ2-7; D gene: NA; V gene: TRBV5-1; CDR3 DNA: TGCGCCAGCAGCTTGGACACATTCTACGAGCAGTACTTC; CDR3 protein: CASSLDTFYEQYF
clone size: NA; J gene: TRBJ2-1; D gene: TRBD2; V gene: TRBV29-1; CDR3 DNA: TGCAGCGCCCAAACGGAGGGCTGGGCGGGAGGTACCTACAATGAGCAGTTCTTC; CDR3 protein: CSAQTEGWAGGTYNEQFF
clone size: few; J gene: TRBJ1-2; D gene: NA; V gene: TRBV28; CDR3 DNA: TGTGCCAGCAGTCCGGCGGGGTCAGCTCTCTCTAACTATGGCTACACCTTC; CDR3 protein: CASSPAGSALSNYGYTF
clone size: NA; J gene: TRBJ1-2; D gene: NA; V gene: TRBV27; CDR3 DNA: TGTGCCAGCAGTCCTCGGGGCAGCGCGAACTATGGCTACACCTTC; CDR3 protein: CASSPRGSANYGYTF
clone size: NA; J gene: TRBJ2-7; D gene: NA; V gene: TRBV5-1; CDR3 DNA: TGCGCCAGCAGCTTTGATTACGAGCAGTACTTC; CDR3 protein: CASSFDYEQYF
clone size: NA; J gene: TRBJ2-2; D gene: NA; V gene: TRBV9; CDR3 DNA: TGTGCCAGCAGCCGCGGGGGCGGGACTAACACCGGGGAGCTGTTTTTT; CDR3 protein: CASSRGGGTNTGELFF
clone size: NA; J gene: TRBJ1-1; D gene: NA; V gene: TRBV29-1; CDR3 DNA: TGCAGCGCCTCCACAAACACTGAAGCTTTCTTT; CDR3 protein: CSASTNTEAFF
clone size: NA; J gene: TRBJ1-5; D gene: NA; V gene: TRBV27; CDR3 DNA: TGTGCCAGCAGTTTATCACTTGGAATACTCAAGGTCAGGCCCCAGCATTTT; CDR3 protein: CASSLSLGILKVRPQHF
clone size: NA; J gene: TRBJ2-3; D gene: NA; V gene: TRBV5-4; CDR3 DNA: TGTGCCAGCAGCCCAACCACAGGGCTCACAGATACGCAGTATTTT; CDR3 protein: CASSPTTGLTDTQYF
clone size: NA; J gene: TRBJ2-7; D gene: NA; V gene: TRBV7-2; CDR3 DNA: TGTGCCAGCAGCGTGACAGCACACCTCTACGAGCAGTACTTC; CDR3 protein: CASSVTAHLYEQYF